Below, 32 T cell receptor beta chains from the same sample are listed, as sequenced in a study of blood T cell repertoires in COVID-19. Profiling relied on immunoSEQ multiplex PCR, and the TCRdb table lists in-frame clones only, not all of them. The data hold roughly 57,000 clones, with 73% observed a single time. The sequenced sample was peripheral blood. The receptors were gathered from a woman in her 70s with acute or convalescent COVID-19.

This chain joins TRBV6-5 and TRBJ1-6; D perhaps matches TRBD1 (6 bases). Germline lookup yields CDR1 MNHEY and CDR2 SVGAGI. This CDR3 spans 12 amino acids. Trimming took off 5 bases at V and 14 bases at J, with 13 bases between the two ends. The DNA of the CDR3 is TGTGCCAGCAGTCTAGACAGACAGGCCCTCCACTTT. This translates into CASSLDRQALHF.

This sequence joins TRBV4-1 and TRBJ1-1, with 8 bases identical to TRBD1. The germline CDR1 and CDR2 sequences are MGHRA and YSYEKL. The V and J ends lost 0 bases and 5 bases, in that order; junction bases with no gene match: 5. CDR3 length: 15 amino acids. The CDR3 DNA is TGCGCCAGCAGCCAAGACAGGGGGCCCTATACTGAAGCTTTCTTT. Translating gives CASSQDRGPYTEAFF.

This clone was detected only once. This sequence joins TRBV13 and TRBJ1-6; D is unclear. Trimming took 8 bases from V and 2 from J, leaving 16 bases between them. The CDR3 is 16 amino acids. Per the germline V gene, CDR1 is PRHDT and CDR2 is FYEKMQ (reference sequence). The CDR3 sequence is CASGTTREAYNSPLHF. CDR3 coding DNA: TGTGCCAGCGGAACAACCCGCGAGGCCTATAATTCACCCCTCCACTTT.

This clone occurred a few times. The chain recombines TRBV4-1 with TRBJ1-5; 8 bases map to TRBD1. The CDR3 runs to 20 residues. CDR1 MGHRA and CDR2 YSYEKL come from the germline V gene. V trimming: 0 bases; J trimming: 0 bases; junction bases outside the gene matches: 13. DNA of the CDR3: TGCGCCAGCAGCCAAGATGGGGGCCGGACAGGGCAATATAGCAATCAGCCCCAGCATTTT. Protein: CASSQDGGRTGQYSNQPQHF.

The chain is built from TRBV11-2 and TRBJ2-7; TRBD2 is a possible D gene (5 bases). The V gene's germline CDR1 is SGHAT and CDR2 FQNNGV. Deletions cut 5 bases from V and 2 bases from J, with 13 bases between. CDR3 length: 14 amino acids. CDR3 DNA sequence: TGTGCCAGCAGCGTTACGGGGTCTACCTACGAGCAGTACTTC. Encoded protein: CASSVTGSTYEQYF.

The chain recombines TRBV19 with TRBJ1-1; D is perhaps TRBD1 (6 bases). Germline loops: CDR1 LNHDA, CDR2 SQIVND (reference sequence). V dropped 5 bases and J dropped 4 bases, with 11 bases sitting between them. The CDR3 runs to 13 residues. This chain's CDR3 is CASSGKGGTEAFF. The CDR3 DNA sequence: TGTGCCAGTAGTGGGAAAGGGGGCACTGAAGCTTTCTTT.

V is TRBV9 and J is TRBJ1-2; 8 bases are a match to TRBD1. Trimming cost V 0 bases and J 4 bases; bases outside gene matches: 8. Germline-derived CDR1 and CDR2 are SGDLS and YYNGEE. The CDR3 is 16 amino acids. Here the CDR3 reads CASSVGRGRGSYGYTF. The DNA for the CDR3 is TGTGCCAGCAGCGTAGGCAGGGGGCGAGGTAGCTATGGCTACACCTTC.

This chain links TRBV13 with TRBJ2-3; 9 nucleotides align to TRBD1. Germline lookup yields CDR1 PRHDT and CDR2 FYEKMQ (reference sequence). This CDR3 contains 17 residues. J was trimmed by 0 bases and V by 7 bases; bases with no gene match: 11. CDR3 amino acids: CASTQLQGAISTDTQYF. The CDR3 coding sequence is TGTGCCAGCACCCAACTACAGGGGGCTATTAGCACAGATACGCAGTATTTT. The whole variable domain, filled in from reference TRBV13 and TRBJ2-3, reads AAGVIQSPRHLIKEKRETATLKCYPIPRHDTVYWYQQGPGQDPQFLISFYEKMQSDKGSIPDRFSAQQFSDYHSELNMSSLELGDSALYFCASTQLQGAISTDTQYFGPGTRLTVL.

The gene calls are TRBV6-5 and TRBJ1-2, with D hard to call. Germline loops: CDR1 MNHEY, CDR2 SVGAGI. The germline V and J ends were trimmed by 1 base and 5 bases, with 8 bases remaining between them. The CDR3 contains 13 residues. The CDR3 loop is CASSYWERYGYTF. The CDR3 DNA reads as TGTGCCAGCAGTTACTGGGAGAGGTATGGCTACACCTTC.

This chain connects TRBV9 to TRBJ2-7, with D perhaps matching TRBD1 (6 bases). This CDR3 has 16 amino acids. V was pared by 2 bases and J by 0 bases, with 15 bases between. Per the germline V gene, CDR1 is SGDLS and CDR2 is YYNGEE. The CDR3 sequence is CASSVGNQGSSYEQYF. CDR3 bases: TGTGCCAGCAGCGTTGGGAACCAGGGGAGCTCCTACGAGCAGTACTTC.

The V call is TRBV5-1, the J call TRBJ1-2, with D perhaps TRBD1 (6 bases). Trimming cost V 3 bases and J 5 bases, with 11 bases left between them. This CDR3 spans 13 amino acids. Germline lookup yields CDR1 SGHRS and CDR2 YFSETQ. For the CDR3, the DNA is TGCGCCAGCAGCTCCGGACAGACTTATGGCTACACCTTC. It translates to CASSSGQTYGYTF.

The chain is built from TRBV6-5 and TRBJ1-5, with 8 bases lining up with TRBD1. The CDR3 consists of 15 residues. Germline trimming cut 6 bases from V and 4 bases from J; bases unmatched to any gene: 8. The germline CDR1 and CDR2 sequences are MNHEY and SVGAGI. The CDR3 DNA reads as TGTGCCAGCAGCTCTGACAGGGGTAAGAATCAGCCCCAGCATTTT. Translated, it gives CASSSDRGKNQPQHF.

Concerning this clone: Relative to the germline gene, one junction end is altered; a read error may explain this. This chain joins TRBV27 and TRBJ2-3, with 9 bases identical to TRBD2. This CDR3 spans 16 amino acids. Germline V lookup: CDR1 MNHEY, CDR2 SMNVEV (reference sequence). CDR3 bases: TGTGCCGGCAGTTTAATAGGGACTAGCCCGGGGGGTGCGCAGTATTTT. This gives the protein CAGSLIGTSPGGAQYF.

The V and J genes are TRBV9 and TRBJ2-1; the match to TRBD2 covers 15 bases. The CDR3 runs 18 residues. V lost 1 base, J lost 7 bases, and 9 bases stayed unmatched. In germline, CDR1 is SGDLS, CDR2 YYNGEE. The CDR3 spells CASSVKGLAGGRGNEQFF. CDR3 coding DNA: TGTGCCAGCAGCGTAAAGGGACTAGCGGGGGGCCGGGGGAATGAGCAGTTCTTC.

The chain joins TRBV19 to TRBJ2-3, with a tentative D call TRBD1 (6 bases). This CDR3 comprises 15 residues. V shed 2 bases and J shed 4 bases, with 13 bases lying between them. Germline loops: CDR1 LNHDA, CDR2 SQIVND (reference sequence). CDR3 region: CASSITGPKSDTQYF. CDR3 nucleotide sequence: TGTGCCAGTAGTATAACAGGGCCGAAGTCAGATACGCAGTATTTT.

The V and J genes are TRBV30 and TRBJ2-7; 10 bases agree with TRBD1. The CDR3 covers 17 residues. Germline V lookup: CDR1 GTSNPN, CDR2 SVGIG (reference sequence). The J segment lost 1 base and the V segment lost 2 bases, leaving 11 bases of the junction unmatched. This CDR3 reads CAWSPLRGTGDSYEQYF. The CDR3 DNA sequence: TGTGCCTGGAGTCCACTTAGGGGGACAGGGGATTCCTACGAGCAGTACTTC.

This rearrangement joins TRBV6-6 to TRBJ1-5, with a tentative D call TRBD1 (6 bases). Germline V CDR1 and CDR2: MNHNY, SVGAGI (reference sequence). V dropped 6 bases and J dropped 6 bases, with 12 bases sitting between them. The CDR3 consists of 13 residues. The CDR3 loop is CASSQLGGQPQHF. The CDR3 region has the DNA TGTGCCAGCAGCCAACTAGGGGGTCAGCCCCAGCATTTT.

By share, this clone ranks as medium-sized. The V gene is TRBV5-5, the J gene TRBJ1-1; D gene unclear. The CDR3 runs to 15 residues. Germline-derived CDR1 and CDR2 are SGHKS and YYEKEE (reference sequence). The germline V and J ends were trimmed by 0 bases and 5 bases, with 14 bases remaining between them. The CDR3 reads CASSLVGEGRTEAFF. The CDR3 DNA reads TGTGCCAGCAGCTTGGTCGGGGAAGGACGAACTGAAGCTTTCTTT.

The chain combines TRBV15 with TRBJ1-2; D call uncertain. CDR3 length: 15 amino acids. V gave up 0 bases and J gave up 8 bases, with 16 bases separating them. Per germline, CDR1 LNHNV and CDR2 YYDKDF (reference sequence). CDR3 nucleotides: TGTGCCACCAGCAGAGAGGCCGGAGCCTATTTAGGCTACACCTTC. Translation: CATSREAGAYLGYTF.

The chain couples TRBV27 to TRBJ2-3, with 9 nucleotides matching TRBD2. This CDR3 spans 16 amino acids. The J segment lost 0 bases and the V segment lost 7 bases, leaving 8 bases of the junction unmatched. Germline V CDR1 and CDR2: MNHEY, SMNVEV (reference sequence). CDR3 nucleotides: TGTGCCAGCACAAAGAGCGGGGGGCGAAGCACAGATACGCAGTATTTT. Protein sequence: CASTKSGGRSTDTQYF.

The chain recombines TRBV11-2 with TRBJ1-1, with a tentative D call TRBD1 (5 bases). The V gene lost 4 bases and the J gene lost 2 bases, with 11 bases spanning the gap. Germline V gene data show CDR1 as SGHAT and CDR2 as FQNNGV. This CDR3 spans 14 amino acids. The CDR3 bases are TGTGCCAGCAGCTCCAGGGTGGGCAACACTGAAGCTTTCTTT. It yields the protein CASSSRVGNTEAFF.

V and J are TRBV19 and TRBJ1-5; D is undetermined. Germline V gene lookup returns CDR1 LNHDA and CDR2 SQIVND (reference sequence). Trimming removed 3 bases from V and 6 bases from J, with 9 bases in between. This CDR3 contains 13 residues. CDR3 loop: CASSIQNSQPQHF. The CDR3 bases are TGTGCCAGTAGTATCCAAAATAGTCAGCCCCAGCATTTT.

V usage is TRBV28 and J usage is TRBJ2-4; a weak D match, TRBD1 (7 bases). V shed 6 bases and J shed 5 bases, with 20 bases lying between them. The CDR3 covers 16 residues. CDR1 and CDR2 from the germline V gene are MDHEN and SYDVKM. As DNA, the CDR3 is TGTGCCAGCAGCCAGGGGGGAACGGGTCAGCAAAACATTCAGTACTTC. Amino acid sequence: CASSQGGTGQQNIQYF.

The V gene is TRBV5-4, the J gene TRBJ1-5; 7 bases line up with TRBD1. Looked up from germline, CDR1 is SGHNT and CDR2 is YYREEE (reference sequence). The CDR3 sequence is 14 residues long. V lost 4 bases, J lost 4 bases, and 5 bases stayed unmatched. In DNA, the CDR3 is TGTGCCAGCAGCGTCTACAGGGGAAATCAGCCCCAGCATTTT. It specifies CASSVYRGNQPQHF. Using reference TRBV5-4 and TRBJ1-5 for the parts outside the CDR3, the full variable domain is ETGVTQSPTHLIKTRGQQVTLRCSSQSGHNTVSWYQQALGQGPQFIFQYYREEENGRGNFPPRFSGLQFPNYSSELNVNALELDDSALYLCASSVYRGNQPQHFGDGTRLSIL.

The chain couples TRBV18 to TRBJ2-7; 7 bases are shared with TRBD1. The J segment lost 5 bases and the V segment lost 4 bases, leaving 5 bases of the junction unmatched. This CDR3 region has 13 residues. CDR1 is KGHSH, CDR2 LQKENI, per germline. CDR3 sequence (DNA): TGTGCCAGCTCACTCTCACAGGGGAACGAGCAGTACGTC. Residues: CASSLSQGNEQYV.

This clone was observed a few times. This rearrangement joins TRBV7-9 to TRBJ2-7; TRBD1 matches 7 bases. Per germline, CDR1 SEHNR and CDR2 FQNEAQ (reference sequence). V dropped 1 base and J dropped 9; count of bases not matched to a gene: 6. The CDR3 length is 13 residues. The CDR3 sequence: CASSLDGTAGQYV. CDR3 DNA: TGTGCCAGCAGCTTAGATGGGACAGCTGGGCAGTACGTC.

The chain joins TRBV11-2 to TRBJ1-2, with D possibly TRBD1 on 6 matching bases. This CDR3 has 16 residues. Germline CDR1 and CDR2: SGHAT and FQNNGV. Trimming shortened V by 1 base and J by 7 bases, and 19 bases separated the two germline ends. The CDR3 sequence is CASSLASGIGGGGYTF. The CDR3 region has the DNA TGTGCCAGCAGCTTAGCGTCCGGGATAGGGGGTGGTGGCTACACCTTC.

The chain has TRBV7-9 and TRBJ2-6, with 14 nucleotides matching TRBD2. The CDR3 has 19 residues. CDR1 and CDR2 from the germline V gene are SEHNR and FQNEAQ (reference sequence). The V gene end was trimmed by 3 bases and the J gene end by 0 bases; junction bases not matched to a gene: 4. For the CDR3, the DNA is TGTGCCAGCAGCTTTAGGACTAGCGGGGGGTCCTCTGGGGCCAACGTCCTGACTTTC. Its translation: CASSFRTSGGSSGANVLTF.

The V gene is TRBV10-1, the J gene TRBJ2-7, with 9 bases lining up with TRBD1. CDR3 length: 15 amino acids. V was pared by 3 bases and J by 1 base, with 4 bases of the junction left unmatched. Germline lookup yields CDR1 WNHNN and CDR2 SYGVQD (reference sequence). In nucleotides, the CDR3 is TGCGCCAGCAGTGAAGGGACAGGGCCGTCCTACGAGCAGTACTTC. It translates to CASSEGTGPSYEQYF.

The J gene is TRBJ1-1, the V gene TRBV29-1; 7 bases match TRBD1. The CDR3 runs 11 residues. CDR1 and CDR2 (germline): SQVTM, ANQGSEA. Trimming at V came to 3 bases and at J to 8 bases, leaving 3 bases not matched to a gene. The CDR3 loop is CSVDRDREAFF. The CDR3 nucleotides read TGCAGCGTTGACCGGGACAGAGAAGCTTTCTTT.

CDR3 nucleotides: TGTGCCAGCAGCTTGGCGGGGGGCAGCTACGAGCAGTACTTC. Protein sequence: CASSLAGGSYEQYF. The J gene is TRBJ2-7, the V gene TRBV5-4; weak D call: TRBD2 (7 bases). V lost 0 bases and J lost 3, with 10 bases in between. The length of the CDR3 is 14 residues. The germline gives CDR1 SGHNT, CDR2 YYREEE (reference sequence).

Only one count was recorded for this clone. The V and J genes are TRBV5-1 and TRBJ1-3; 7 positions agree with TRBD1. The germline V gene has CDR1 SGHRS and CDR2 YFSETQ. The CDR3 contains 13 residues. V dropped 2 bases and J dropped 6; count of bases not matched to a gene: 2. DNA of the CDR3: TGCGCCAGCAGCTTAACAGGGGAAAACACCATATATTTT. Translating it yields CASSLTGENTIYF.